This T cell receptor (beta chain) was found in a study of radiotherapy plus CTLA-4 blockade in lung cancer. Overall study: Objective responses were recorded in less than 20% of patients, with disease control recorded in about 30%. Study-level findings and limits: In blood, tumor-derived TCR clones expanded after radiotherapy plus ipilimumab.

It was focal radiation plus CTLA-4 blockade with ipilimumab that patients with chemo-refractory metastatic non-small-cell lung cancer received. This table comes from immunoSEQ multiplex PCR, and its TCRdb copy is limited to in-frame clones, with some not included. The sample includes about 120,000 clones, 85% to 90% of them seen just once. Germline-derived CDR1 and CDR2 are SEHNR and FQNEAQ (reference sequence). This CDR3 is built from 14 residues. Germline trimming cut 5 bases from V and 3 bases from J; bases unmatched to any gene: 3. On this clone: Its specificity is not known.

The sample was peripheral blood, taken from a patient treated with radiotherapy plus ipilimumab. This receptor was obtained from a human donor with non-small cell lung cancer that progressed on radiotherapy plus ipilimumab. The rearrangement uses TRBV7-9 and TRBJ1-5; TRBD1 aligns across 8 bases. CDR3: CASSPTGDNQPQHF. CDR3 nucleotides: TGTGCCAGCAGCCCGACAGGGGACAATCAGCCCCAGCATTTT.